A selection of T cell receptor beta chains follows, all from one sample in a study of blood T cell repertoires in COVID-19. TCRdb's table, derived via immunoSEQ multiplex PCR, lists solely in-frame clones and lacks some. The table lists some 100,000 clones, around four fifths of them singletons. Sequenced input: peripheral blood. The receptors originated from a man aged 45-65 years with active or convalescent COVID-19. The CDR3 runs from the conserved cysteine through the conserved F or W. The order of the fields is V gene, J gene, D gene, clone size, CDR3 DNA, CDR3 protein. D genes are given only for firm matches. Only part of the rows carry a size: once, few, many, or a class if the clone is expanded.

TRBV27	TRBJ1-2	-	-	TGTGCCAGCAGTGTAACAGGGAACTATGGCTACACCTTC	CASSVTGNYGYTF
TRBV12-3/TRBV12-4	TRBJ1-6	-	once	TGTGCCAGCAGTTTAGGGGGGGGTTCACCCCTCCACTTT	CASSLGGGSPLHF
TRBV18	TRBJ2-6	-	-	TGTGCCAGCTCACCACGGATAGCTTTGGACTCTGGGGCCAACGTCCTGACTTTC	CASSPRIALDSGANVLTF
TRBV9	TRBJ2-3	-	-	TGTGCCAGCAGTCCAGACATCCCTAGCACAGATACGCAGTATTTT	CASSPDIPSTDTQYF
TRBV7-2	TRBJ2-2	TRBD1	-	TGTGCCAGCAGCTTGGGACAGGGGGTATGGACCGGGGAGCTGTTTTTT	CASSLGQGVWTGELFF
TRBV7-8	TRBJ2-1	-	-	TGTGCCAGCAGCTCCCAACTCGGGGGTTCCTACAATGAGCAGTTCTTC	CASSSQLGGSYNEQFF
TRBV5-6	TRBJ2-7	TRBD1	once	TGTGCCAGCAGCCTAAGACAGGGGGCGTACGAGCAGTACTTC	CASSLRQGAYEQYF
TRBV27	TRBJ2-2	-	-	TGTGCCAGCAGTTCCCGCCCCGGCACCGGGGAGCTGTTTTTT	CASSSRPGTGELFF
TRBV7-9	TRBJ1-2	TRBD1	-	TGTGCCAGCGGAGGGGGCTTCTATGGCTACACCTTC	CASGGGFYGYTF
TRBV2	TRBJ1-3	TRBD1	-	TGTGCCAGCAGTGGACAGGGGGCGACTGGAAACACCATATATTTT	CASSGQGATGNTIYF
TRBV9	TRBJ1-2	-	-	TGTGCCAGCAGCGTTGGGGGCGACGCGCTGGGAGGCTACACCTTC	CASSVGGDALGGYTF
TRBV27	TRBJ1-2	TRBD1	once	TGTGCCAGCAGTTTACACAGGGGCGGAGGCTACACCTTC	CASSLHRGGGYTF
TRBV6-5	TRBJ1-2	TRBD1	few	TGTGCCAGCAAGGGGGACAGGGGACACTATGGCTACACCTTC	CASKGDRGHYGYTF
TRBV6-6	TRBJ1-6	TRBD1	-	TGTGCCAGCACTACGGAGGGGACAGGAGTTTCACCCCTCCACTTT	CASTTEGTGVSPLHF
TRBV3-1/TRBV3-2	TRBJ1-5	-	-	TGTGCCAGCAGCCAAAGCGATCAGCCCCAGCATTTT	CASSQSDQPQHF
TRBV10-3	TRBJ1-1	TRBD1	-	TGTGCCATCAGCCAGGGGGATAGAGCTTTCTTT	CAISQGDRAFF
TRBV6-5	TRBJ1-6	-	-	TGTGCCAGCAGTTCTGGGGGGATGGAGTATTCACCCCTCCACTTT	CASSSGGMEYSPLHF
TRBV3-1/TRBV3-2	TRBJ2-2	TRBD2	-	TGTGCCAGCAGCTCCCATCCCCTTGGACTAGCGGGAGTCACCGGGGAGCTGTTTTTT	CASSSHPLGLAGVTGELFF
TRBV5-1	TRBJ1-4	-	-	TGCGCCAGCAGCTTGCCAGCAACTAATGAAAAACTGTTTTTT	CASSLPATNEKLFF
TRBV6-5	TRBJ2-1	-	-	TGTGCCAGCAGTTACTCCTCAACTCGTTACAATGAGCAGTTCTTC	CASSYSSTRYNEQFF
TRBV3-1/TRBV3-2	TRBJ1-2	-	-	TGTGCCAGCAGCCGTTCGGCGGGGGGGGACTATGGCTACACCTTC	CASSRSAGGDYGYTF
TRBV2	TRBJ2-1	-	-	TGTGCCAGCCGTGACCCATCAAATGAGCAGTTCTTC	CASRDPSNEQFF
TRBV30	TRBJ1-1	TRBD1	-	TGTGCCTGGACCATGACAGGGGGTGACACTGAAGCTTTCTTT	CAWTMTGGDTEAFF
TRBV5-1	TRBJ2-7	-	few	TGCGCCAGCAGCTTTGCAGTGGCCTACGAGCAGTACTTC	CASSFAVAYEQYF
TRBV11-1	TRBJ2-5	-	-	TGTGCCAGCAGTACCAACAAGCGTAGAGAGACCCAGTACTTC	CASSTNKRRETQYF
TRBV7-9	TRBJ1-6	-	few	TGTGCCAGCAGCTCGAACCCGGGGGATTCACCCCTCCACTTT	CASSSNPGDSPLHF
TRBV6-1	TRBJ2-2	TRBD2	-	TGTGCCAGCAGTGGGCGTAGCGGGAGGAACACCGGGGAGCTGTTTTTT	CASSGRSGRNTGELFF
TRBV6-4	TRBJ2-3	-	-	TGTGCCAGCAGTCGGGAATTAAGCACAGATACGCAGTATTTT	CASSRELSTDTQYF
TRBV30	TRBJ2-3	-	-	TGTGCCTGGACCCTTCCGCGGAACGGGAGAACAGATACGCAGTATTTT	CAWTLPRNGRTDTQYF